The present T cell receptor beta chain was sequenced within a study of cytomegalovirus exposure and HLA in healthy donors. It was with 60 Vbeta and 13 Jbeta primers that the PCR ran. Sequencing used immunoSEQ multiplex PCR; TCRdb keeps in-frame clones, though not all of them. The table shows about 160,000 clones, with 81% occurring only once. The V segment lost 3 bases and the J segment 3 bases; nucleotides outside the gene matches: 5. Germline assignment: CDR1 MDHEN and CDR2 SYDVKM. The CDR3 consists of 14 residues. The sequenced sample consisted of PBMCs. V gene TRBV28 combines with J gene TRBJ2-7; 7 bases are a match to TRBD1. The receptor's source is a man in his fifties in good health and CMV-seropositive. CDR3 sequence reads: CASSLTGTNYEQYF. The CDR3, as DNA: TGTGCCAGCAGTTTGACAGGGACAAACTACGAGCAGTACTTC.